This entry is about one T cell receptor beta chain. No antigen is known for it. Only in-frame clones appear in the TCRdb table, and some are missing; sequencing was by immunoSEQ multiplex PCR. This sample has 120,000 or so clones, with around 90% found just once. This sample was included in a study of T cell responses to AZD1222 COVID-19 vaccine. Study-level background: Second-dose timings of about 4 or about 12 weeks were pooled. Study-wide results and limits: Every sample of the repertoires postdated the peak T cell response. Regions left unmutated in variants are reportedly the target of nearly half of spike-specific TCRs. Clonal diversity was possibly underestimated, and white British individuals and females predominated among donors.

The specimen comprised peripheral blood, sampled on day 0 of AZD1222 vaccination. The sequence came from an adult in good health.

CDR3 region: CASSLGGGQYF. CDR3 bases: TGTGCCAGCAGTTTGGGGGGCGGGCAGTACTTC. The chain employs TRBV12-3 or TRBV12-4 and TRBJ2-7; D is tentatively TRBD1 or TRBD2 (6 bases each). Deletions cut 3 bases from V and 9 bases from J, with 9 bases between. The CDR3 is 11 amino acids.